These 9 T cell receptor beta chains were all obtained from the same sample, sequenced in a study of blood T cell repertoires in COVID-19. Data came from immunoSEQ multiplex PCR; TCRdb stores just in-frame clones and leaves some out. The sample yields 350,000 to 400,000 clones, 91% seen once. The sample was PBMCs or T cells enriched from blood (not recorded which). These receptors were obtained from a woman aged 35 to 49 who had been exposed to COVID-19.

The rearrangement uses TRBV4-3 and TRBJ2-7, with D possibly TRBD1 on 6 matching bases. Per the germline V gene, CDR1 is LGHNA and CDR2 is YSLEER. V lost 0 bases and J 9 bases, leaving 12 bases between the germline ends. The CDR3 contains 13 residues. CDR3 protein: CASSQDSTGRQYF. The DNA of the CDR3 is TGCGCCAGCAGCCAAGATTCCACAGGGAGGCAGTACTTC.

J is TRBJ2-5 and V is TRBV6-6; 7 positions match TRBD2. Germline CDR1 reads MNHNY; CDR2 reads SVGAGI (reference sequence). The CDR3 has 15 residues. V gave up 5 bases and J gave up 1 base; unmatched junction bases: 7. DNA of the CDR3: TGTGCCAGCAGTCCCCTGGGGGGGATCCAAGAGACCCAGTACTTC. Its protein product is CASSPLGGIQETQYF.

The count of this clone is one. The chain joins TRBV5-3 to TRBJ1-4, with TRBD1 matching over 11 bases. TRBV5-3 counts as an open reading frame of uncertain function. This CDR3 has 18 residues. J lost 0 bases, V lost 1 base, and 5 bases had no gene match. CDR3 residues: CARSLSWTGGPTNEKLFF. The CDR3 DNA is TGTGCCAGAAGCTTGTCATGGACAGGGGGCCCAACTAATGAAAAACTGTTTTTT.

This sequence joins TRBV5-4 and TRBJ2-3, with TRBD1 matching 7 bases. V was pared by 2 bases and J by 0 bases, with 6 bases of the junction left unmatched. The CDR3 consists of 16 residues. Germline lookup yields CDR1 SGHNT and CDR2 YYREEE (reference sequence). The CDR3, as DNA: TGTGCCAGCAGCTTCTGGGGACAGACGAGCACAGATACGCAGTATTTT. Translated, it gives CASSFWGQTSTDTQYF.

The chain has TRBV2 and TRBJ1-5; D is uncertain. In germline, CDR1 is SNHLY, CDR2 FYNNEI. V was clipped by 6 bases and J by 7 bases, with 16 bases between them. This CDR3 is 14 amino acids long. CDR3 in DNA: TGTGCCAGCAGCCCCGACGCGGGATGGCAGCCCCAGCATTTT. Its protein product is CASSPDAGWQPQHF. Full variable domain (outside the CDR3, taken from reference TRBV2 and TRBJ1-5): EPEVTQTPSHQVTQMGQEVILRCVPISNHLYFYWYRQILGQKVEFLVSFYNNEISEKSEIFDDQFSVERPDGSNFTLKIRSTKLEDSAMYFCASSPDAGWQPQHFGDGTRLSIL.

J is TRBJ1-2 and V is TRBV5-6; a weak D match, TRBD1 (5 bases). CDR3 size: 14 residues. Trimming removed 0 bases from V and 5 bases from J, with 11 bases in between. CDR1 and CDR2 (germline): SGHDT, YYEEEE. CDR3 coding DNA: TGTGCCAGCAGCTTGGTCGGGACTGAATATGGCTACACCTTC. Its translation is CASSLVGTEYGYTF.

J is TRBJ2-1 and V is TRBV5-1; D not resolved. V was clipped by 2 bases and J by 5 bases, with 11 bases between them. Germline CDR1 and CDR2: SGHRS and YFSETQ. The CDR3 has 14 residues. The CDR3 DNA reads TGCGCCAGCAGCTTTTATCGGCAGGACAATGAGCAGTTCTTC. Its translation: CASSFYRQDNEQFF.

The V gene is TRBV7-2, the J gene TRBJ1-3, with TRBD1 as a possible D gene (5 bases). V gave up 3 bases and J gave up 0 bases, with 9 bases separating them. Germline CDR1 SGHTA, CDR2 FQGNSA. The CDR3 covers 15 residues. CDR3 amino acids: CASSFAGRSGNTIYF. The CDR3 coding sequence is TGTGCCAGCAGCTTCGCGGGGCGCTCTGGAAACACCATATATTTT.

This clone was counted a single time. This chain connects TRBV15 to TRBJ2-7; D is perhaps TRBD2 (6 bases). The CDR3 length is 13 residues. V was cut by 8 bases and J by 7 bases, with 18 bases left in between. The germline V gene has CDR1 LNHNV and CDR2 YYDKDF (reference sequence). CDR3 DNA: TGTGCCACCCGCCAAGAAGGGGCGGGGGAGCAGTACTTC. Its translation: CATRQEGAGEQYF.